Detailed here is one T cell receptor beta chain. Germline V CDR1 and CDR2: KGHSH, LQKENI. The CDR3 consists of 15 residues. V lost 6 bases to trimming and J lost 4 bases, with 18 bases between them. The sample is drawn from a study of blood T cell repertoires in COVID-19. For the study at large: Samples of COVID-19 (acute and convalescent) were obtained from the United States, Italy and Spain.

In the study's own analysis: Reference gene primer amplification gave nucleated cell count estimates. Clones were read by immunoSEQ multiplex PCR, and TCRdb kept only the in-frame ones, dropping some. That table supplies the V and J calls and clone size; D and trimming were determined from the DNA. The sample records approximately 31,000 clones, roughly 90% being singletons. Input material: peripheral blood. The chain links TRBV18 to TRBJ1-2; D is possibly TRBD1 (5 bases). The TCR sequence derives from a human donor in a cohort sampled during active COVID-19. The CDR3 nucleotides are TGTGCCAGCTCCGCGCCGACAGCTCCTCGCTATGGCTACACCTTC. Translation: CASSAPTAPRYGYTF.